This TCR beta chain was profiled in a study of T cell responses to AZD1222 COVID-19 vaccine. General study findings and limits: Most donors were white British, females outnumbered males, and clonal diversity was possibly underestimated. Sampled repertoires all dated from after the peak T cell response. The span of vaccine-associated CD4 TCRs extended across spike, with dominance at 160-218 and 743-854.

Concerning this clone itself: Its antigen is not known.

Germline lookup yields CDR1 SGHTS and CDR2 YDEGEE. V lost 4 bases and J lost 4, with 9 bases in between. CDR3 length: 13 residues. This table comes from immunoSEQ multiplex PCR, and its TCRdb copy is limited to in-frame clones, with some not included. The sample lists about 110,000 clones, 85% to 90% occurring once. This chain links TRBV5-8 with TRBJ1-5; perhaps TRBD1 as D (5 bases). Sequenced material: peripheral blood, taken on day 0 of AZD1222 vaccination. The clonotype was recovered from an adult in good health. The DNA for the CDR3 is TGTGCCAGCAGCCCGGGACTTAATCAGCCCCAGCATTTT. Protein: CASSPGLNQPQHF.